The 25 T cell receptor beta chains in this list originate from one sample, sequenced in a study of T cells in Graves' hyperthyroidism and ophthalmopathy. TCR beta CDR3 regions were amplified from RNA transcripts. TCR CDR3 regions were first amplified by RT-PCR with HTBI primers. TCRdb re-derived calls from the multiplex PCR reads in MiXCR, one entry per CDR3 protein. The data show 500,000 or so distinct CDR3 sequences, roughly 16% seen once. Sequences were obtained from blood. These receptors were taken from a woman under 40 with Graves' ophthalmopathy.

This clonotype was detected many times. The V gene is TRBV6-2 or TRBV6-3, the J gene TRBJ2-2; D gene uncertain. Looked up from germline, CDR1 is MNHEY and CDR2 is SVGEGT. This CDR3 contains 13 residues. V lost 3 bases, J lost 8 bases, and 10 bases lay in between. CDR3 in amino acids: CASSYSTPGELFF. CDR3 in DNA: TGTGCCAGCAGTTATTCAACCCCAGGGGAGCTGTTTTTT.

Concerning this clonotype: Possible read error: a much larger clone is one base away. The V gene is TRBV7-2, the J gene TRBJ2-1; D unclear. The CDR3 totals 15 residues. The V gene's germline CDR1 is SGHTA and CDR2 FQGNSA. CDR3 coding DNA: TGTGCCAGCAGCCCGGACCCAAGCTCCCACAATGAGCAGTTCTTC. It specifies CASSPDPSSHNEQFF. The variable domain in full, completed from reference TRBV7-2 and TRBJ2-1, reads GAGVSQSPSNKVTEKGKDVELRCDPISGHTALYWYRQSLGQGLEFLIYFQGNSAPDKSGLPSDRFSAERTGGSVSTLTIQRTQQEDSAVYLCASSPDPSSHNEQFFGPGTRLTVL.

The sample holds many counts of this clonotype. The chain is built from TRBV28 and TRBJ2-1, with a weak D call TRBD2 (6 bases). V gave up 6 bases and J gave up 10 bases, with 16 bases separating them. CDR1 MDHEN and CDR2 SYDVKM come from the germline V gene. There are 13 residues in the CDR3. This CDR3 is CASSPGLPLEQFF. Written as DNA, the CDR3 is TGTGCCAGCAGCCCGGGACTGCCCTTGGAGCAGTTCTTC.

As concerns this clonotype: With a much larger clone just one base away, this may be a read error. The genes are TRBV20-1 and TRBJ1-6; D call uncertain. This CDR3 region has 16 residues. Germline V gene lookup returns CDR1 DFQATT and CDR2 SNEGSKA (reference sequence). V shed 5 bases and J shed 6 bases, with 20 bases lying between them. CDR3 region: CSAAFRNWEGNSPLHF. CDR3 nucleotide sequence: TGCAGTGCTGCCTTTCGAAATTGGGAGGGTAATTCACCCCTCCACTTT.

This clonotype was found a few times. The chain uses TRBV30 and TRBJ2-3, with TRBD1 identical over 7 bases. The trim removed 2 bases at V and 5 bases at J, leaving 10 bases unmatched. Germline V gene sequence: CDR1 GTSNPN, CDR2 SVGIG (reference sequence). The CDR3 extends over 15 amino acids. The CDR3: CAWSPTGAPVDTQYF. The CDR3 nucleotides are TGTGCCTGGAGTCCTACAGGGGCCCCCGTAGATACGCAGTATTTT.

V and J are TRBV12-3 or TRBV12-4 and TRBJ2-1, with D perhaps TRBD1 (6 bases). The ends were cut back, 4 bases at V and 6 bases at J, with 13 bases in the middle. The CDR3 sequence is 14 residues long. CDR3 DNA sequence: TGTGCCAGCAGTTCTGAGAACAGGGTCAATGAGCAGTTCTTC. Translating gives CASSSENRVNEQFF.

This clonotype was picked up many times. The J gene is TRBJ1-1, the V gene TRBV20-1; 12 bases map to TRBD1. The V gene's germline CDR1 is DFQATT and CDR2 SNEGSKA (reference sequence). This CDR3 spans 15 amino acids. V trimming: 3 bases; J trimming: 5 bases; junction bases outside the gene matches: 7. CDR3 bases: TGCAGTGCTAGGGGGACAGGGGGCTTAAGAACTGAAGCTTTCTTT. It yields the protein CSARGTGGLRTEAFF.

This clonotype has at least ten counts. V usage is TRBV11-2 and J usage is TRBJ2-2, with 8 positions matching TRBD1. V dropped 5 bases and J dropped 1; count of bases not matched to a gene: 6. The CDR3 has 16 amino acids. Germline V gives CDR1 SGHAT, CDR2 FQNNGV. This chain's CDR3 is CASSPPGQENTGELFF. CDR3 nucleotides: TGTGCCAGCAGCCCCCCGGGACAGGAGAACACCGGGGAGCTGTTTTTT. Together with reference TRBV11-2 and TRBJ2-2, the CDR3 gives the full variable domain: EAGVAQSPRYKIIEKRQSVAFWCNPISGHATLYWYQQILGQGPKLLIQFQNNGVVDDSQLPKDRFSAERLKGVDSTLKIQPAKLEDSAVYLCASSPPGQENTGELFFGEGSRLTVL.

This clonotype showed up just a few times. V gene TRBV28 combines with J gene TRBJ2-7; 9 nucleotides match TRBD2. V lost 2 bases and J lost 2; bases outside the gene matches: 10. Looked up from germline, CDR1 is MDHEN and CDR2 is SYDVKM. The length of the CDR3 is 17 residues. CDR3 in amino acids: CASSLGLREGPTYEQYF. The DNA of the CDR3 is TGTGCCAGCAGTTTAGGGCTGCGGGAGGGCCCCACCTACGAGCAGTACTTC.

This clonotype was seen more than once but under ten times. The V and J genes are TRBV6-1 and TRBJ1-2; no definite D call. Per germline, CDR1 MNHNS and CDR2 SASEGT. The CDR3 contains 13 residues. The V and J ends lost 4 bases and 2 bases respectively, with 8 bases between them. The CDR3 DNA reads TGTGCCAGCAGTGCCCTAAAAAACTATGGCTACACCTTC. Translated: CASSALKNYGYTF.

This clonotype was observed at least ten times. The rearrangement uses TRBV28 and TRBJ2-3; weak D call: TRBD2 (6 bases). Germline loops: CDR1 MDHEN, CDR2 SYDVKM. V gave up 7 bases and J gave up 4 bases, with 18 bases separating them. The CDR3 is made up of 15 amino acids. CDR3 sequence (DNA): TGTGCCAGCAAGGCGCGGGGAGCGACAGCAGATACGCAGTATTTT. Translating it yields CASKARGATADTQYF.

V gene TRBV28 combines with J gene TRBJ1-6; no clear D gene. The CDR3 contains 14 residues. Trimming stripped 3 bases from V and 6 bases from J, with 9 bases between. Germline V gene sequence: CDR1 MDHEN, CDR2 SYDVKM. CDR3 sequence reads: CASSFRQFNSPLHF. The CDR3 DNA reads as TGTGCCAGCAGTTTCCGGCAGTTTAATTCACCCCTCCACTTT.

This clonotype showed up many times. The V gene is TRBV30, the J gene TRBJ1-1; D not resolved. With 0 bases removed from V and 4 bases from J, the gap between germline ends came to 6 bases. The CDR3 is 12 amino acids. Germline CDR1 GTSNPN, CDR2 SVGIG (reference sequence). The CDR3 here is CAWSVISTEAFF. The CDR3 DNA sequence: TGTGCCTGGAGTGTAATCAGCACTGAAGCTTTCTTT.

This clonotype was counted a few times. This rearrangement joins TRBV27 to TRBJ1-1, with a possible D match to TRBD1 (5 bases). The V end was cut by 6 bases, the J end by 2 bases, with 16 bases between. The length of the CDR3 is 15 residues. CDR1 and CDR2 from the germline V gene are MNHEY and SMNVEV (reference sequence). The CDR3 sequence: CASSVQPGLNTEAFF. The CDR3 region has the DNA TGTGCCAGCAGCGTGCAACCAGGGTTAAACACTGAAGCTTTCTTT.

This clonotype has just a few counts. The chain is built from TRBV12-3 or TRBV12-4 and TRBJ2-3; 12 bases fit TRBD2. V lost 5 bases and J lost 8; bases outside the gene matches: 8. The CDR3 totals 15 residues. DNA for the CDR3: TGTGCCAGCAGTGGGACTAGCGGGTTTGGAGGTACGCAGTATTTT. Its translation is CASSGTSGFGGTQYF.

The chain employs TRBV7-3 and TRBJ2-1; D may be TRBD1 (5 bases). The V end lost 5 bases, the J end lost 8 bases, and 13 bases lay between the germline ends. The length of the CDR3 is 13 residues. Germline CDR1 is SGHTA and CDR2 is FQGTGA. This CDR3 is CASSPASTDEQFF. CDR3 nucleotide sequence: TGTGCCAGCAGCCCCGCCTCGACAGATGAGCAGTTCTTC.

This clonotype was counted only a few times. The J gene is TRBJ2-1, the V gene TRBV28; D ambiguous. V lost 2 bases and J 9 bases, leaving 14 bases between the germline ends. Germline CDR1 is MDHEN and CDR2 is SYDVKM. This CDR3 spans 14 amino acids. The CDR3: CASSLPRTKGEQFF. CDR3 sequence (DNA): TGTGCCAGCAGTTTACCCCGGACGAAGGGTGAGCAGTTCTTC.

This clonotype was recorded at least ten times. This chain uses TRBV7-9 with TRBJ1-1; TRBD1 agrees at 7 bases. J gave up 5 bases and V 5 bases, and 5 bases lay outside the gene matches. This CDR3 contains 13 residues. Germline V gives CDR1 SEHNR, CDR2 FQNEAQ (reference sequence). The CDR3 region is CASSPARGTEAFF. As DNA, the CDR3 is TGTGCCAGCAGCCCAGCCAGGGGGACTGAAGCTTTCTTT.

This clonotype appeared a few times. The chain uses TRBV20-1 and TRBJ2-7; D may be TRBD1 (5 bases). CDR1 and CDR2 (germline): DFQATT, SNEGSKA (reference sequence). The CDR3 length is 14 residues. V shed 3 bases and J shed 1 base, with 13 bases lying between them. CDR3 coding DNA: TGCAGTGCTAGTTGGGGCCTTGGGTCCTACGAGCAGTACTTC. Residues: CSASWGLGSYEQYF.

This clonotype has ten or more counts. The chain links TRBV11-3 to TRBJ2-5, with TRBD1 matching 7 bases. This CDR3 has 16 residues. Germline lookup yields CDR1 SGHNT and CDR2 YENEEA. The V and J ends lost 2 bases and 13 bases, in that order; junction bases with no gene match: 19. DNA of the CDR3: TGTGCCAGCAGCTTACCCCTGGGACAGCCTGTCGGGTTGGTGTACTTC. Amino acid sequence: CASSLPLGQPVGLVYF.

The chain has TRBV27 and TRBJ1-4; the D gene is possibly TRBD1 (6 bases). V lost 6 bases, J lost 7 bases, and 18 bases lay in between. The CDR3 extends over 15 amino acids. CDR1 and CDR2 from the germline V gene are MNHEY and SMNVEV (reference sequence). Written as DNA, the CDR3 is TGTGCCAGCAGGGGATCACAGGGAGGGATTGAAAAACTGTTTTTT. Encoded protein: CASRGSQGGIEKLFF. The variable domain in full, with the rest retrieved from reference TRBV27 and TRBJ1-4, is EAQVTQNPRYLITVTGKKLTVTCSQNMNHEYMSWYRQDPGLGLRQIYYSMNVEVTDKGDVPEGYKVSRKEKRNFPLILESPSPNQTSLYFCASRGSQGGIEKLFFGSGTQLSVL.

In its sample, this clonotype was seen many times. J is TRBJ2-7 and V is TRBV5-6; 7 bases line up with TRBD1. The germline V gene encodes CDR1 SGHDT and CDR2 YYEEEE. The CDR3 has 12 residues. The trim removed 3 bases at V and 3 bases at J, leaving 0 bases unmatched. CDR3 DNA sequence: TGTGCCAGCAGCTGGACAGGCTACGAGCAGTACTTC. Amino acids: CASSWTGYEQYF.

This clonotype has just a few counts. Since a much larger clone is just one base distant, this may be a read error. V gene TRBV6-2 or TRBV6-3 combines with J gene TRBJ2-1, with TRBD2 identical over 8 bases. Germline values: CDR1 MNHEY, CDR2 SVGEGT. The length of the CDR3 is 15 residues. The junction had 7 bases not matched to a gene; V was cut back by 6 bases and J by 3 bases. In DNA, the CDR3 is TGTGCCAGCAGCCAACTAGCGGAGTTCTACAATGAGCAGTTCTTC. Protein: CASSQLAEFYNEQFF.

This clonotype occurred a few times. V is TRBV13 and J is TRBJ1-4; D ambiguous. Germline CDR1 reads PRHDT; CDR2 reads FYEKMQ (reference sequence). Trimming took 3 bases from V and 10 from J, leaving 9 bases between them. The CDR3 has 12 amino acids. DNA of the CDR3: TGTGCCAGCAGCTTCATGGGATCAAAACTGTTTTTT. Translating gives CASSFMGSKLFF.

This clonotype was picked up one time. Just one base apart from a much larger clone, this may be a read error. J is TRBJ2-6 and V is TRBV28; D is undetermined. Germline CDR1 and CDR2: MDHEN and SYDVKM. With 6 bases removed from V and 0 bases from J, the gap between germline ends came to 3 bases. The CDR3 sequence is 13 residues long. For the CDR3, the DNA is TGTGCCAGCAGGTTCTCTGGGGCCAACGTCCTGACTTTC. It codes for CASRFSGANVLTF.